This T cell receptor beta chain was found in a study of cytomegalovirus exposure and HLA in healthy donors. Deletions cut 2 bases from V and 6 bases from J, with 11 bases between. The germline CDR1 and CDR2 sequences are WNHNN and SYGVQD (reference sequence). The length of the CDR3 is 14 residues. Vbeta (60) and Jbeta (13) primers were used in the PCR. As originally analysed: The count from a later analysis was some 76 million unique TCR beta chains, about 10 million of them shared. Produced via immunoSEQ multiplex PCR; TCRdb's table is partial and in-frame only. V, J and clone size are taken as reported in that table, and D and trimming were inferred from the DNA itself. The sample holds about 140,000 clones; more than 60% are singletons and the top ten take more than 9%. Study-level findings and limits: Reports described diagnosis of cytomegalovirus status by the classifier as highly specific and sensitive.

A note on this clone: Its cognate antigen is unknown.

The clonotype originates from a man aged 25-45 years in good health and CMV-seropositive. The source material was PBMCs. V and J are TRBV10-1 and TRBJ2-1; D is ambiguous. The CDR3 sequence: CASSEEAGFNEQFF. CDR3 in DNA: TGCGCCAGCAGTGAGGAGGCCGGTTTCAATGAGCAGTTCTTC.